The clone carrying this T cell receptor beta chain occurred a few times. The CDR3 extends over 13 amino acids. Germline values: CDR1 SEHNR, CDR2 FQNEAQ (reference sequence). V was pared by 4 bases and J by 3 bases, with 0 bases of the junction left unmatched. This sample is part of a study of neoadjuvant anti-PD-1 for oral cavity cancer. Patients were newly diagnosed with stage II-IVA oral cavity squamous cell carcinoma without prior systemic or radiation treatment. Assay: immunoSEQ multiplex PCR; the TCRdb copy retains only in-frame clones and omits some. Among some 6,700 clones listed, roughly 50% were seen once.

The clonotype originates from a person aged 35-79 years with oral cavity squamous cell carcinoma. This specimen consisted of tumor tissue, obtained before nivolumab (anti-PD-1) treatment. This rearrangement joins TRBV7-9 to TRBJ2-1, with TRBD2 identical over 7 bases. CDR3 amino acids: CASSWGGYNEQFF. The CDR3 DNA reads TGTGCCAGCAGCTGGGGGGGCTACAATGAGCAGTTCTTC.